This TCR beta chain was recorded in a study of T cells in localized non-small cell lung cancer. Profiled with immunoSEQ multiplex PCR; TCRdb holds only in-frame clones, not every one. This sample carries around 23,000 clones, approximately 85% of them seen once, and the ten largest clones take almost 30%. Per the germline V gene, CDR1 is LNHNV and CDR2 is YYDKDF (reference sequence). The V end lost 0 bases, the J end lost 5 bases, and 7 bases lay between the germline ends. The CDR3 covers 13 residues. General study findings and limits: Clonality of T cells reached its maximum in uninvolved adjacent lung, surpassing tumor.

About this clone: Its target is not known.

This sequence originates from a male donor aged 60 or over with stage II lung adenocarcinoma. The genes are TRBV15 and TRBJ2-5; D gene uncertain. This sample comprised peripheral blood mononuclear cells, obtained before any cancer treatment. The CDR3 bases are TGTGCCACCAGCAGAGACCCACAGGAGACCCAGTACTTC. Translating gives CATSRDPQETQYF.